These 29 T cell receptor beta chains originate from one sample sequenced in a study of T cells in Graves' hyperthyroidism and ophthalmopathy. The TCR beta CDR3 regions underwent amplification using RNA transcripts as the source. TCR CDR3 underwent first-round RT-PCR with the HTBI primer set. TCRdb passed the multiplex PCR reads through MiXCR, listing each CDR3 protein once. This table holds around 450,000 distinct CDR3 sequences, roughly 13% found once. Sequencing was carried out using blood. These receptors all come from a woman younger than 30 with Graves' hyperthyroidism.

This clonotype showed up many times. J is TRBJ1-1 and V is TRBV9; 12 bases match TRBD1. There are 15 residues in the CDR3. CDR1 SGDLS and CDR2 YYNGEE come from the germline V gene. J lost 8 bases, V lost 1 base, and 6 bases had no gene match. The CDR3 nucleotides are TGTGCCAGCAGCGTATCCGGGACAGGGGGCACGGAAGCTTTCTTT. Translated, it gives CASSVSGTGGTEAFF.

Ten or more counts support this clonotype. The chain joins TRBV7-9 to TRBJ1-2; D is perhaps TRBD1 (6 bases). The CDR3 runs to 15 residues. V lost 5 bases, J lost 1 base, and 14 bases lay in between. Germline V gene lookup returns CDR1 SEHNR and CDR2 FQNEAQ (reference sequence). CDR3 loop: CASSVGTTYNYGYTF. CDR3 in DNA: TGTGCCAGCAGCGTGGGGACAACTTATAACTATGGCTACACCTTC. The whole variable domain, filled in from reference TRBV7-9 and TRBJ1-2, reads DTGVSQNPRHKITKRGQNVTFRCDPISEHNRLYWYRQTLGQGPEFLTYFQNEAQLEKSRLLSDRFSAERPKGSFSTLEIQRTEQGDSAMYLCASSVGTTYNYGYTFGSGTRLTVV.

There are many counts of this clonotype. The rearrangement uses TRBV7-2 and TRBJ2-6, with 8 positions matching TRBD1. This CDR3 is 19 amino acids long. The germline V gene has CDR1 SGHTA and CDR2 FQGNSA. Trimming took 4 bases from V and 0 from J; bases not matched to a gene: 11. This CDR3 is CASSSPGQVGFSGANVLTF. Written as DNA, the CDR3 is TGTGCCAGCAGCTCACCGGGACAGGTGGGCTTCTCTGGGGCCAACGTCCTGACTTTC.

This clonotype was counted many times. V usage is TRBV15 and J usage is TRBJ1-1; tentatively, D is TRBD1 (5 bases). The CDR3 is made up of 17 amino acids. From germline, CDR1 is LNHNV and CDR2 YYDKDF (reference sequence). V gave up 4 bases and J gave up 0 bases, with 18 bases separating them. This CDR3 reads CATSTTFREDVNTEAFF. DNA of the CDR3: TGTGCCACCAGCACTACTTTCAGGGAAGACGTGAACACTGAAGCTTTCTTT. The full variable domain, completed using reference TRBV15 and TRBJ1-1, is DAMVIQNPRYQVTQFGKPVTLSCSQTLNHNVMYWYQQKSSQAPKLLFHYYDKDFNNEADTPDNFQSRRPNTSFCFLDIRSPGLGDTAMYLCATSTTFREDVNTEAFFGQGTRLTVV.

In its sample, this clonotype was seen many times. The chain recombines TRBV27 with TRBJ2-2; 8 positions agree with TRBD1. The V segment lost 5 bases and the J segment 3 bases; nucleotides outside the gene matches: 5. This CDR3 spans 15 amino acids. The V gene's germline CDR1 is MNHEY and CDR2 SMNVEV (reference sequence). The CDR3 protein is CASSQDRVDTGELFF. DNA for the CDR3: TGTGCCAGCAGTCAGGACAGGGTGGACACCGGGGAGCTGTTTTTT.

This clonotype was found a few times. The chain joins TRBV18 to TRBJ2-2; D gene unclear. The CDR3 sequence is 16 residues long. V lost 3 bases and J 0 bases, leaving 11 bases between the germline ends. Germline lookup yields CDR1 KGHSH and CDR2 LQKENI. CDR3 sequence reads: CASSPLTGTNTGELFF. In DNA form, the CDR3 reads TGTGCCAGCTCACCGTTAACTGGAACGAACACCGGGGAGCTGTTTTTT.

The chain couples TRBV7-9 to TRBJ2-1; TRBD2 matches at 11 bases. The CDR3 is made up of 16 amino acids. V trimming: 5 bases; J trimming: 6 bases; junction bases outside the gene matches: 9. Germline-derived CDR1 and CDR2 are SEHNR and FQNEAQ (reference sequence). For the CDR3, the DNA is TGTGCCAGCAGCCCCGAAACTAGCGGGAGTTCCAATGAGCAGTTCTTC. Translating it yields CASSPETSGSSNEQFF.

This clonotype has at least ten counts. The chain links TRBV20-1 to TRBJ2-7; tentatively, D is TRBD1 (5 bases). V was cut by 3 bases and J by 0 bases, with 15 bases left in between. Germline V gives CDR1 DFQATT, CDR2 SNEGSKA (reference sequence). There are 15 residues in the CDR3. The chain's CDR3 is CSASPEDRFSYEQYF. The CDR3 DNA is TGCAGTGCTAGCCCGGAAGACAGATTCTCCTACGAGCAGTACTTC.

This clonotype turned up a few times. DNA of the CDR3: TGTGCCACCAGCAGAGGACTAGTAGCGGGCGGGGAGCTGTTTTTT. Protein: CATSRGLVAGGELFF. This sequence joins TRBV15 and TRBJ2-2, with 7 bases that match TRBD2. The V and J ends lost 1 base and 7 bases, in that order; junction bases with no gene match: 6. The CDR3 is 15 residues long. The germline V gene encodes CDR1 LNHNV and CDR2 YYDKDF (reference sequence).

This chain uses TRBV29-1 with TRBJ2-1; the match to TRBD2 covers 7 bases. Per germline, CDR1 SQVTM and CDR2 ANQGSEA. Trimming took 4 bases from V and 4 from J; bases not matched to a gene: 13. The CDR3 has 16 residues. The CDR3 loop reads CSVGTSAITWYNEQFF. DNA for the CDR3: TGCAGCGTTGGAACTAGCGCCATCACGTGGTACAATGAGCAGTTCTTC.

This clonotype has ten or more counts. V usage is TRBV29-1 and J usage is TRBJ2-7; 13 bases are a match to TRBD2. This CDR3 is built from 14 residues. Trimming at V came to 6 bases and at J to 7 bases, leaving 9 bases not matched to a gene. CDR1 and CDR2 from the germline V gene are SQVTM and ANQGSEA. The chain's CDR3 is CSVGYRLAGGEQYF. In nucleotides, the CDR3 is TGCAGCGTCGGTTACCGACTAGCGGGAGGAGAGCAGTACTTC.

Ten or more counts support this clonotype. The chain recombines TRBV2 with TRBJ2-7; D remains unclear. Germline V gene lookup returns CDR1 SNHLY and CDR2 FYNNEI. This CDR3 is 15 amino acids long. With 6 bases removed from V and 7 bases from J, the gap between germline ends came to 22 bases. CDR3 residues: CASRRSGPSVGEQYF. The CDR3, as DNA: TGTGCCAGCAGACGATCCGGACCGTCCGTAGGGGAGCAGTACTTC.

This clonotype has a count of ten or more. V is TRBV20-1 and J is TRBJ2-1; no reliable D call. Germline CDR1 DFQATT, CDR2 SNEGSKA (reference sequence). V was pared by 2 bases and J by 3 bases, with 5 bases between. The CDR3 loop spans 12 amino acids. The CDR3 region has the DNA TGCAGTGCTAGAATCCTCTACAATGAGCAGTTCTTC. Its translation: CSARILYNEQFF.

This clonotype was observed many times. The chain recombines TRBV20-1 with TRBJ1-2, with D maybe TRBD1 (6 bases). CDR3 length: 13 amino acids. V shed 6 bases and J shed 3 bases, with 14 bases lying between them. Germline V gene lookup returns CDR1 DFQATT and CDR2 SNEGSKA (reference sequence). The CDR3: CSARGGGYYGYTF. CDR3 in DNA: TGCAGTGCCAGGGGAGGGGGGTACTATGGCTACACCTTC.

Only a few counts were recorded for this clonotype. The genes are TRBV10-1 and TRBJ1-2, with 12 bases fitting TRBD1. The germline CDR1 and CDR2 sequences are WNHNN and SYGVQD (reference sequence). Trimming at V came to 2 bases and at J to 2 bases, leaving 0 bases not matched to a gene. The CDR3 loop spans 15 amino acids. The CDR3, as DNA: TGCGCCAGCAGTGAGGGGACAGGGGGCAACTATGGCTACACCTTC. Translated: CASSEGTGGNYGYTF.

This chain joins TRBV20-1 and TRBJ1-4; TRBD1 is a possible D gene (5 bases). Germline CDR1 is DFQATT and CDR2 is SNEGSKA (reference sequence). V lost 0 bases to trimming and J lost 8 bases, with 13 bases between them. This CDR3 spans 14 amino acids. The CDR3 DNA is TGCAGTGCTAGAGATAGTCAGGGTTGGGAAAAACTGTTTTTT. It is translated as CSARDSQGWEKLFF.

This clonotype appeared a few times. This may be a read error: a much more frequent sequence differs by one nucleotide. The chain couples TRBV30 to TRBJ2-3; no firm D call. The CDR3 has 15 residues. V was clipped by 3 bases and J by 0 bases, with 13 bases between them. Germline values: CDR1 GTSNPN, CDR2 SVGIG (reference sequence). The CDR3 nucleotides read TGTGCCTGGAGAGGAACTCGGTCTAGCACAGATACGCAGTATTTT. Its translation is CAWRGTRSSTDTQYF.

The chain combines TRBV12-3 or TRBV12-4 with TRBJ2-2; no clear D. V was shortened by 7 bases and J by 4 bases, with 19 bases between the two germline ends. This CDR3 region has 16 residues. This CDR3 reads CASITMTKLATGELFF. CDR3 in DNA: TGTGCCAGCATTACTATGACAAAGTTGGCCACCGGGGAGCTGTTTTTT.

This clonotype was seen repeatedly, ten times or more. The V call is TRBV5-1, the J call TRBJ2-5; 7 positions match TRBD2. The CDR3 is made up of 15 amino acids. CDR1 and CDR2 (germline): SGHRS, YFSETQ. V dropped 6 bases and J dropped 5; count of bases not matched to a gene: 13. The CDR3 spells CASTPGGTGGETQYF. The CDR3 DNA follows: TGCGCCAGCACCCCGGGAGGAACAGGCGGGGAGACCCAGTACTTC.

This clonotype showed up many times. CDR3 nucleotides: TGTGCCGCTCAGGGACTAAGGAACACCGGGGAGCTGTTTTTT. Its translation: CAAQGLRNTGELFF. The gene calls are TRBV30 and TRBJ2-2; 7 nucleotides agree with TRBD2. The CDR3 sequence is 14 residues long. The germline V gene encodes CDR1 GTSNPN and CDR2 SVGIG (reference sequence). J was trimmed by 1 base and V by 8 bases; bases with no gene match: 7.

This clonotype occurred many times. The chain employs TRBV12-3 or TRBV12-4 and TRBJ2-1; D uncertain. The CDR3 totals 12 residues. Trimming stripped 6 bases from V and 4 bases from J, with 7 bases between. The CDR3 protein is CASSEVYNEQFF. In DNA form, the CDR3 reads TGTGCCAGCAGCGAAGTGTACAATGAGCAGTTCTTC.

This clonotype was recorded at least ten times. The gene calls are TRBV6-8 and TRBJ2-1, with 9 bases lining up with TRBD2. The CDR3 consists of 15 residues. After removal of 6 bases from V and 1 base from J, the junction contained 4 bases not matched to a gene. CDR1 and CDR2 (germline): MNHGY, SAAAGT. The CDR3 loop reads CASRRAGGSYNEQFF. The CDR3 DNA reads TGTGCCAGCAGACGAGCGGGAGGTTCCTACAATGAGCAGTTCTTC.

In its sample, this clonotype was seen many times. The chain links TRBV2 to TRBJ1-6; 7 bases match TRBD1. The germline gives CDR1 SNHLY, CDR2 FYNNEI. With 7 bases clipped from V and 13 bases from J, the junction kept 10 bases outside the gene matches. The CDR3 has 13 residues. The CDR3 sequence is CASTRRQGSPLHF. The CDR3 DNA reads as TGTGCCAGCACTCGACGACAGGGATCGCCCCTCCACTTT.

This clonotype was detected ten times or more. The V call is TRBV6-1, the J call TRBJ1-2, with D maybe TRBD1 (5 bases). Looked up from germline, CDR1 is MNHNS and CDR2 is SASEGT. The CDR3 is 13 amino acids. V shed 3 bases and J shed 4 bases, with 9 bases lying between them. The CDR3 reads CASSEGRAYGYTF. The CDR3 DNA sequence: TGTGCCAGCAGTGAGGGCAGGGCCTATGGCTACACCTTC.

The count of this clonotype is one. As DNA, the CDR3 is TGTGCCAGCAGTAAGACAGGGGGCTGGGATACGCAGCATTTT. This gives the protein CASSKTGGWDTQHF. This chain joins TRBV27 and TRBJ2-3, with 10 bases matching TRBD1. The DNA end favors TRBJ1-5, so the J call may be wrong. The CDR3 loop spans 14 amino acids. In germline, CDR1 is MNHEY, CDR2 SMNVEV (reference sequence).

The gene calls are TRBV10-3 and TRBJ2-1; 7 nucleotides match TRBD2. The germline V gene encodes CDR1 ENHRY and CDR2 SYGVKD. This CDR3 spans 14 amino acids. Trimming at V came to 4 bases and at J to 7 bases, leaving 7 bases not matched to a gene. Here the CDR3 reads CAISVAGVLNEQFF. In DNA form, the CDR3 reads TGTGCCATCAGTGTCGCGGGGGTATTGAATGAGCAGTTCTTC.

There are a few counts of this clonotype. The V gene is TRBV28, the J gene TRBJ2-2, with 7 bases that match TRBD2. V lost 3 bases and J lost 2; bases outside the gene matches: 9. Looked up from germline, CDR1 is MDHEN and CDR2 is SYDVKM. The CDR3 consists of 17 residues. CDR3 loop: CASSLEVGAGNTGELFF. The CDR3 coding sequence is TGTGCCAGCAGTTTGGAGGTGGGAGCGGGAAACACCGGGGAGCTGTTTTTT.

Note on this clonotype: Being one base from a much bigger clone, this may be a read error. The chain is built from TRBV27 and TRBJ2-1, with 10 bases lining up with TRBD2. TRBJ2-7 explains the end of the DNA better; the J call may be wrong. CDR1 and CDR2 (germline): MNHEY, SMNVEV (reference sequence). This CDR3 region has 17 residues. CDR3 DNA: TGTGCCAGCAGTCAACGGACTAGCGGATATCCCTACAATGAGCAGTACTTC. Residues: CASSQRTSGYPYNEQYF.

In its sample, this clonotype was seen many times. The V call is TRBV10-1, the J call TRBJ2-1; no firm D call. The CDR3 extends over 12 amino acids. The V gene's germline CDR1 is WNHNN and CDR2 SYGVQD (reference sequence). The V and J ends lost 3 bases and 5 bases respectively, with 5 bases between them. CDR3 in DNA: TGCGCCAGCAGTGAACGCGACAATGAGCAGTTCTTC. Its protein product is CASSERDNEQFF.